This entry features one TCR beta chain sequence. The data were obtained in a study of control samples from healthy donors and cancer patients. Here immunoSEQ multiplex PCR was the method, and the copy in TCRdb shows in-frame clones only, minus some. This sample has roughly 170,000 clones, with 94% found just once. The CDR3 loop spans 14 amino acids. CDR1 is KGHDR and CDR2 is SFDVKD in the germline V gene. V lost 5 bases and J lost 2, with 9 bases in between. Specimen: blood. The chain combines TRBV24-1 with TRBJ2-1; tentative D call: TRBD1 (6 bases). The source is a woman aged 18-29 years in good health. The CDR3 here is CATSGGQTYNEQFF. The CDR3 bases are TGTGCCACCAGTGGGGGGCAGACCTACAATGAGCAGTTCTTC.